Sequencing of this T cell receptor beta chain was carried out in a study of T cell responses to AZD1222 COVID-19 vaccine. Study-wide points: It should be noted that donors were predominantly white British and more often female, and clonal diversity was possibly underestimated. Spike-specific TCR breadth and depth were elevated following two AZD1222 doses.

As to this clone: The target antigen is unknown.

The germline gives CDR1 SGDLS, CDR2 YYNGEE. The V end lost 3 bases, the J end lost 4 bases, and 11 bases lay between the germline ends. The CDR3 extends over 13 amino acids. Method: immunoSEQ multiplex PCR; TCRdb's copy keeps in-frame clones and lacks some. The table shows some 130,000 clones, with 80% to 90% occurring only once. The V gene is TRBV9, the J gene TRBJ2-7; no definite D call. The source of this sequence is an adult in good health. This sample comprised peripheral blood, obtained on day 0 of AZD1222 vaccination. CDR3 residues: CASSGVGAYEQYF. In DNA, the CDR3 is TGTGCCAGCAGCGGGGTAGGAGCTTACGAGCAGTACTTC.